This T cell receptor (beta chain) was observed in a study of blood T cells in healthy people across ages. V gave up 4 bases and J gave up 6 bases; unmatched junction bases: 6. The CDR3 runs 17 residues. The germline V gene has CDR1 ENHRY and CDR2 SYGVKD. Alongside a J-beta primer mix, a sample-barcoded 5' primer served in a second PCR lasting about 7 to 11 cycles. TCRdb redid the calling of the 5' RACE reads with MiXCR, one entry per CDR3 protein. The table has approximately 800,000 distinct CDR3 sequences, about three fifths seen once. The clonotype comes from a man aged 25 to 45 in good health. The sequenced sample consisted of blood. J is TRBJ2-1 and V is TRBV10-3; 16 bases align to TRBD2. The CDR3 loop reads CAISVGLAGGGFNEQFF. CDR3 nucleotide sequence: TGTGCCATCAGTGTGGGACTAGCGGGAGGGGGTTTCAATGAGCAGTTCTTC.